These 2 T cell receptor beta chains originate from one sample sequenced in a study of siplizumab effects on memory and regulatory T cells. Measured with immunoSEQ multiplex PCR; TCRdb has only the in-frame clones, and not every one. The sample yields more than 85,000 clones, around 94% seen once. The sequencing input was Tregs sorted from blood. These receptors originate from a human donor in good health.

V is TRBV7-2 and J is TRBJ1-1; tentatively, D is TRBD1 (6 bases). Trimming stripped 0 bases from V and 1 base from J, with 21 bases between. CDR1 is SGHTA and CDR2 is FQGNSA in the germline V gene. The CDR3 loop spans 19 amino acids. CDR3 nucleotide sequence: TGTGCCAGCAGCTTAGCAGGAGGGGGGGAACCCCGATCGAACACTGAAGCTTTCTTT. Its translation is CASSLAGGGEPRSNTEAFF.

The CDR3 loop is CASSSPGPNTGELFF. The CDR3 DNA reads TGTGCCAGCAGCTCTCCGGGACCAAACACCGGGGAGCTGTTTTTT. This chain links TRBV5-8 with TRBJ2-2, with D possibly being TRBD1 or TRBD2 (5 bases each). The CDR3 has 15 amino acids. V lost 3 bases, J lost 2 bases, and 11 bases lay in between. CDR1 is SGHTS, CDR2 YDEGEE, per germline. Full variable domain (missing parts from reference TRBV5-8 and TRBJ2-2): EAGVTQSPTHLIKTRGQQATLRCSPISGHTSVYWYQQALGLGLQFLLWYDEGEERNRGNFPPRFSGRQFPNYSSELNVNALELEDSALYLCASSSPGPNTGELFFGEGSRLTVL.